This entry lists 19 T cell receptor beta chains sequenced from one sample in a study of OX40 agonist ivuxolimab in advanced cancers. The table came from immunoSEQ multiplex PCR; TCRdb's copy has only in-frame clones and leaves some out. The sample includes 65,000 to 90,000 clones, just under 90% of them seen just once. The material sequenced was CD4+ or CD8+ T cells sorted from blood, taken in a trial of the OX40 agonist ivuxolimab. The receptors here all came from an adult with an advanced solid tumor such as melanoma, head and neck, liver or kidney cancer.

V gene TRBV28 combines with J gene TRBJ1-1; D is unresolved. Germline lookup yields CDR1 MDHEN and CDR2 SYDVKM. CDR3 length equals 11 residues. The V end was cut by 4 bases, the J end by 4 bases, with 4 bases between. The CDR3 is CASSWGTEAFF. The CDR3 coding sequence is TGTGCCAGCAGTTGGGGCACTGAAGCTTTCTTT.

This clone was seen more than once but under ten times. The chain uses TRBV5-6 and TRBJ2-7; D call uncertain. V was shortened by 2 bases and J by 3 bases, with 9 bases between the two germline ends. Germline values: CDR1 SGHDT, CDR2 YYEEEE. The CDR3 has 13 residues. CDR3 loop: CASSFGWDYEQYF. Here the CDR3 DNA reads TGTGCCAGCAGCTTTGGGTGGGACTACGAGCAGTACTTC. Supplemented by reference TRBV5-6 and TRBJ2-7, the full variable domain reads DAGVTQSPTHLIKTRGQQVTLRCSPKSGHDTVSWYQQALGQGPQFIFQYYEEEERQRGNFPDRFSGHQFPNYSSELNVNALLLGDSALYLCASSFGWDYEQYFGPGTRLTVT.

The CDR3 sequence: CASTAGGHGYTF. The CDR3 nucleotides are TGTGCCAGCACCGCGGGAGGTCATGGCTACACCTTC. V and J are TRBV13 and TRBJ1-2, with D hard to call. Deletions cut 7 bases from V and 6 bases from J, with 12 bases between. This CDR3 region has 12 residues. Germline V gene sequence: CDR1 PRHDT, CDR2 FYEKMQ (reference sequence).

This chain joins TRBV5-1 and TRBJ2-1, with D maybe TRBD2 (6 bases). Trimming stripped 6 bases from V and 4 bases from J, with 11 bases between. Looked up from germline, CDR1 is SGHRS and CDR2 is YFSETQ. This CDR3 is 13 amino acids long. The CDR3 nucleotides read TGCGCCAGCATGGGACGGGGGTACAATGAGCAGTTCTTC. Translation: CASMGRGYNEQFF.

In regard to this clone: The sample carries other DNA sequences with the same CDR3. This chain joins TRBV7-9 and TRBJ2-5, with D perhaps TRBD2 (5 bases). The CDR3 extends over 12 amino acids. Per the germline V gene, CDR1 is SEHNR and CDR2 is FQNEAQ (reference sequence). Deletions cut 3 bases from V and 4 bases from J, with 6 bases between. CDR3 DNA sequence: TGTGCCAGCAGCTTGGCGGGAGAGACCCAGTACTTC. Its protein product is CASSLAGETQYF.

The chain links TRBV19 to TRBJ1-1; D uncertain. With 7 bases removed from V and 0 bases from J, the gap between germline ends came to 6 bases. This CDR3 is 12 amino acids long. Per germline, CDR1 LNHDA and CDR2 SQIVND (reference sequence). CDR3: CASIGMNTEAFF. CDR3 coding DNA: TGTGCCAGTATTGGGATGAACACTGAAGCTTTCTTT.

V and J are TRBV30 and TRBJ2-7, with D unresolved. V was shortened by 0 bases and J by 0 bases, with 9 bases between the two germline ends. The CDR3 consists of 14 residues. The V gene's germline CDR1 is GTSNPN and CDR2 SVGIG (reference sequence). DNA for the CDR3: TGTGCCTGGAGTGTACCCCTTGCCTCCTACGAGCAGTACTTC. Amino acids: CAWSVPLASYEQYF.

This chain links TRBV7-9 with TRBJ2-1; D gene ambiguous. Germline V lookup: CDR1 SEHNR, CDR2 FQNEAQ (reference sequence). Trimming removed 1 base at V and 3 bases at J, with 4 bases between. This CDR3 is 13 amino acids long. The CDR3 sequence is CASSLVVYNEQFF. The CDR3 DNA follows: TGTGCCAGCAGCTTAGTGGTCTACAATGAGCAGTTCTTC.

V usage is TRBV6-5 and J usage is TRBJ2-7, with unresolved D. The CDR3 has 14 amino acids. With 0 bases removed from V and 0 bases from J, the gap between germline ends came to 6 bases. Per germline, CDR1 MNHEY and CDR2 SVGAGI. The CDR3 sequence: CASSYSGFSYEQYF. CDR3 DNA: TGTGCCAGCAGTTACTCGGGGTTCTCCTACGAGCAGTACTTC.

This clone came up a few times. The chain is built from TRBV2 and TRBJ1-5; no reliable D call. V gave up 2 bases and J gave up 0 bases, with 8 bases separating them. The CDR3 covers 15 residues. Germline-derived CDR1 and CDR2 are SNHLY and FYNNEI. The CDR3 spells CASSEYTFSNQPQHF. CDR3 nucleotide sequence: TGTGCCAGCAGTGAATACACCTTTAGCAATCAGCCCCAGCATTTT.

The chain couples TRBV19 to TRBJ1-2; 9 bases fit TRBD1. Per germline, CDR1 LNHDA and CDR2 SQIVND (reference sequence). The J segment lost 4 bases and the V segment lost 7 bases, leaving 16 bases of the junction unmatched. The CDR3 is 17 residues long. CDR3 protein: CASTSSSGTGNIYGYTF. CDR3 bases: TGTGCCAGTACCTCCTCCTCCGGGACAGGGAATATCTATGGCTACACCTTC.

This clone was detected a few times. The chain employs TRBV30 and TRBJ1-6; the D is unclear. V was trimmed by 2 bases and J by 9 bases, leaving 14 bases between them. The CDR3 sequence is 14 residues long. The V gene's germline CDR1 is GTSNPN and CDR2 SVGIG (reference sequence). CDR3 sequence reads: CAWSPDASGSPLHF. CDR3 DNA sequence: TGTGCCTGGAGTCCCGATGCAAGTGGTTCACCCCTCCACTTT.

The V gene is TRBV7-2, the J gene TRBJ2-7; D could derive from TRBD1 or TRBD2 (5 bases each). From germline, CDR1 is SGHTA and CDR2 FQGNSA. Between the trimmed V and J ends, which lost 8 bases and 3 bases, there was a span of 17 bases. The CDR3 sequence is 14 residues long. This chain's CDR3 is CASSPRKRGYEQYF. DNA for the CDR3: TGTGCCAGCTCGCCCAGAAAGAGGGGCTACGAGCAGTACTTC. Variable domain in full (rest from reference TRBV7-2 and TRBJ2-7): GAGVSQSPSNKVTEKGKDVELRCDPISGHTALYWYRQSLGQGLEFLIYFQGNSAPDKSGLPSDRFSAERTGGSVSTLTIQRTQQEDSAVYLCASSPRKRGYEQYFGPGTRLTVT.

The chain has TRBV27 and TRBJ1-1; D is unclear. Germline V gene data show CDR1 as MNHEY and CDR2 as SMNVEV (reference sequence). The CDR3 has 17 residues. V was cut by 0 bases and J by 0 bases, with 14 bases left in between. This CDR3 reads CASSLSSAGRMNTEAFF. The CDR3 DNA reads as TGTGCCAGCAGTTTATCGTCGGCAGGCCGTATGAACACTGAAGCTTTCTTT.

The genes are TRBV15 and TRBJ1-2; D possibly corresponds to TRBD1 (6 bases). The CDR3 is made up of 14 amino acids. Trimming left V 4 bases short and J 8 bases short, with 17 bases between. Germline V gene sequence: CDR1 LNHNV, CDR2 YYDKDF (reference sequence). CDR3 DNA sequence: TGTGCCACCAGCACTGGACAGTATCGTGTGGGCTACACCTTC. The encoded protein is CATSTGQYRVGYTF.

The chain employs TRBV27 and TRBJ2-7; 8 nucleotides line up with TRBD2. With 5 bases clipped from V and 6 bases from J, the junction kept 12 bases outside the gene matches. Germline lookup yields CDR1 MNHEY and CDR2 SMNVEV (reference sequence). The CDR3 has 15 amino acids. The CDR3 region has the DNA TGTGCCAGCAGTGAATGGGCTAGCGGGCGTAGCGAGCAGTACTTC. It yields the protein CASSEWASGRSEQYF.

The DNA for the CDR3 is TGTGCCAGCAGCCCCTGGGAGGGCGGGGGGCGCGAGACCCAGTACTTC. It translates to CASSPWEGGGRETQYF. The chain is built from TRBV11-3 and TRBJ2-5, with 8 nucleotides matching TRBD2. The CDR3 runs 16 residues. V was pared by 5 bases and J by 5 bases, with 13 bases of the junction left unmatched. In germline, CDR1 is SGHNT, CDR2 YENEEA.

This clone has a single count. J is TRBJ2-6 and V is TRBV14; TRBD1 matches at 11 bases. The CDR3 is made up of 17 amino acids. The germline gives CDR1 SGHDN, CDR2 FVKESK. The junction had 0 bases not matched to a gene; V was cut back by 0 bases and J by 2 bases. The CDR3 protein is CASSQEGQGAGANVLTF. As DNA, the CDR3 is TGTGCCAGCAGCCAAGAGGGACAGGGGGCTGGGGCCAACGTCCTGACTTTC.

A few counts support this clone. CDR3: CASSPGQGATDTQYF. The CDR3 DNA follows: TGTGCCAGCAGTCCGGGACAGGGGGCGACAGATACGCAGTATTTT. The chain has TRBV6-4 and TRBJ2-3, with 12 bases identical to TRBD1. J lost 3 bases, V lost 5 bases, and 3 bases had no gene match. The CDR3 contains 15 residues. Germline lookup yields CDR1 MRHNA and CDR2 SNTAGT.